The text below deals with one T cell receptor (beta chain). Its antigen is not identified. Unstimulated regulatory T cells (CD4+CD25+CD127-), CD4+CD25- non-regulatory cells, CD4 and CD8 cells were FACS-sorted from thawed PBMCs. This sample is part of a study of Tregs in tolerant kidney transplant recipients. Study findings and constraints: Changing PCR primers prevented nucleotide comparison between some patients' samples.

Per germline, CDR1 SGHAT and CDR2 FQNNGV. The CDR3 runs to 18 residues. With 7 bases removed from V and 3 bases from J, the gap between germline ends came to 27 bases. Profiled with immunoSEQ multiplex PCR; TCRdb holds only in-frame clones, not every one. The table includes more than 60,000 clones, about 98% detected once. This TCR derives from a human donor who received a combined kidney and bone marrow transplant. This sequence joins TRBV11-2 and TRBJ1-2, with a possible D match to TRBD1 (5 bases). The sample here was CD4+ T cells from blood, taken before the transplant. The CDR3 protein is CASTPLSGGESPYYGYTF. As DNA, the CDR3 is TGTGCCAGCACTCCCCTTAGTGGAGGGGAAAGTCCCTACTATGGCTACACCTTC.